In this sample, the clone carrying this T cell receptor beta chain turned up once. Repertoires were generated with immunoSEQ multiplex PCR, while TCRdb's copy carries only in-frame clones and drops some. This table has over 150,000 clones, about 91% appearing once. The CDR3 is 14 residues long. The V gene lost 9 bases and the J gene lost 1 base, with 12 bases spanning the gap. Germline CDR1 KGHDR, CDR2 SFDVKD. The data derive from a study of T cell responses to AZD1222 COVID-19 vaccine. The clonotype was recovered from an adult in good health. The sequenced sample was peripheral blood, obtained on day 0 of MenACWY control vaccination. The chain combines TRBV24-1 with TRBJ1-5; D call uncertain. CDR3 in DNA: TGTGCCACCGGCCCCCAGGAAAGCAATCAGCCCCAGCATTTT. Its translation is CATGPQESNQPQHF.